This TCR beta chain is drawn from a study of cytomegalovirus exposure and HLA in healthy donors. The germline CDR1 and CDR2 sequences are MNHNY and SVGAGI (reference sequence). There are 16 residues in the CDR3. After removal of 7 bases from V and 1 base from J, the junction contained 12 bases not matched to a gene. As to this clone: Antigen specificity is unknown.

The PCR was carried out with 60 Vbeta primers and 13 Jbeta primers. Only in-frame clones appear in the TCRdb table, and some are missing; sequencing was by immunoSEQ multiplex PCR. The profile covers about 150,000 clones, with around 72% appearing a single time and about 7.7% taken by the ten largest. The study's findings and limits: Because they were indistinguishable, some V segments, including TRBV6-2 and TRBV6-3, were excluded. It was reportedly the case that the classifier diagnosed cytomegalovirus status with high specificity and sensitivity. DRB1 had the most TCR associations and HLA-C the fewest, a later analysis found, with rates varying by HLA locus. When analyzed later, a missense DCLRE1C variant was found to be linked to TCR beta V- and J-gene trimming.

V is TRBV6-6 and J is TRBJ1-1; 7 bases align to TRBD1. This sequence originates from a woman aged 40 to 50 in good health and CMV-seropositive. Material: PBMCs. Written as DNA, the CDR3 is TGTGCCAGCAATAGAAGGGGGCAGCTAGGGAACACTGAAGCTTTCTTT. Residues: CASNRRGQLGNTEAFF.